One sample yielded the 19 T cell receptor beta chains listed below, sequenced in a study of T cells after yellow fever vaccination. TCRdb reprocessed the 5' RACE reads with MiXCR, giving one entry per CDR3 protein. The data show about 580,000 distinct CDR3 sequences, 17% seen once. The starting material was PBMCs, obtained less than 6 days after the first yellow fever vaccination. The source is a man aged 18 to 30 who received the YFV17D yellow fever vaccine.

This clonotype was observed a few times. The chain joins TRBV7-9 to TRBJ2-2, with D hard to call. The CDR3 sequence is 15 residues long. Germline lookup yields CDR1 SEHNR and CDR2 FQNEAQ (reference sequence). V dropped 2 bases and J dropped 0 bases, with 7 bases sitting between them. The CDR3 region is CASSLMRPNTGELFF. CDR3 nucleotides: TGTGCCAGCAGCTTAATGAGGCCGAACACCGGGGAGCTGTTTTTT.

This clonotype has ten or more counts. The J gene is TRBJ2-1, the V gene TRBV12-3 or TRBV12-4, with 11 bases lining up with TRBD2. V was pared by 7 bases and J by 3 bases, with 5 bases of the junction left unmatched. This CDR3 is 15 amino acids long. The CDR3 nucleotides read TGTGCCAGCAACATAGCGGGGGGGCACTACAATGAGCAGTTCTTC. It specifies CASNIAGGHYNEQFF.

V usage is TRBV4-2 and J usage is TRBJ1-6; D is ambiguous. Germline CDR1 LGHNA, CDR2 YNFKEQ. The CDR3 consists of 13 residues. With 0 bases removed from V and 8 bases from J, the gap between germline ends came to 5 bases. CDR3 loop: CASSQEKDSPLHF. For the CDR3, the DNA is TGTGCCAGCAGCCAAGAGAAGGATTCACCCCTCCACTTT.

The chain joins TRBV6-5 to TRBJ1-1, with 10 bases that match TRBD1. The V gene's germline CDR1 is MNHEY and CDR2 SVGAGI. The junction had 10 bases not matched to a gene; V was cut back by 3 bases and J by 6 bases. There are 16 residues in the CDR3. CDR3 nucleotides: TGTGCCAGCAGTTATTCTATTCCGGGACAGGGGTCTGAAGCTTTCTTT. Protein: CASSYSIPGQGSEAFF.

This clonotype was counted many times. The rearrangement links TRBV7-9 to TRBJ2-2; D not certain. Germline V gene data show CDR1 as SEHNR and CDR2 as FQNEAQ (reference sequence). V lost 7 bases to trimming and J lost 1 base, with 10 bases between them. There are 14 residues in the CDR3. The CDR3 nucleotides are TGTGCCAGCAAGGACCGACGGAACACCGGGGAGCTGTTTTTT. Translation: CASKDRRNTGELFF.

The V and J genes are TRBV10-3 and TRBJ2-1; D call uncertain. V dropped 10 bases and J dropped 1 base, with 8 bases sitting between them. CDR3 size: 12 residues. The germline CDR1 and CDR2 sequences are ENHRY and SYGVKD. This CDR3 is CASLGSYNEQFF. Written as DNA, the CDR3 is TGTGCCAGCTTGGGATCCTACAATGAGCAGTTCTTC.

This clonotype was counted a few times. The chain employs TRBV7-2 and TRBJ2-5; D is ambiguous. There are 12 residues in the CDR3. V was clipped by 3 bases and J by 11 bases, with 13 bases between them. Germline lookup yields CDR1 SGHTA and CDR2 FQGNSA. CDR3 in DNA: TGTGCCAGCAGCTTGGGTTGGGCATCTCAGTACTTC. The encoded protein is CASSLGWASQYF.

Only a few counts were recorded for this clonotype. This chain joins TRBV7-2 and TRBJ2-3; TRBD2 matches at 7 bases. J gave up 0 bases and V 8 bases, and 5 bases lay outside the gene matches. Germline V gene sequence: CDR1 SGHTA, CDR2 FQGNSA. The CDR3 totals 14 residues. CDR3 residues: CASEGRGSTDTQYF. The CDR3 DNA follows: TGTGCCAGCGAGGGGCGGGGGAGCACAGATACGCAGTATTTT.

The chain links TRBV7-2 to TRBJ1-2, with D maybe TRBD1 (5 bases). With 1 base removed from V and 3 bases from J, the gap between germline ends came to 9 bases. The CDR3 runs to 14 residues. Germline assignment: CDR1 SGHTA and CDR2 FQGNSA. The CDR3 is CASSLGWGDYGYTF. As DNA, the CDR3 is TGTGCCAGCAGCTTAGGATGGGGGGACTATGGCTACACCTTC.

This chain uses TRBV7-9 with TRBJ2-3; D uncertain. V lost 11 bases, J lost 0 bases, and 15 bases lay in between. In germline, CDR1 is SEHNR, CDR2 FQNEAQ (reference sequence). CDR3 length equals 14 residues. The CDR3 DNA reads as TGTGCCGTAGATGCTGGCTCTAGCACAGATACGCAGTATTTT. Its protein is CAVDAGSSTDTQYF.

The CDR3 nucleotides read TGTGCCAGCAGTTACTTAGGACGGAACACCGGGGAGCTGTTTTTT. Protein product: CASSYLGRNTGELFF. The chain is built from TRBV6-2 or TRBV6-3 and TRBJ2-2, with D unresolved. CDR3 length equals 15 residues. Germline V gene lookup returns CDR1 MNHEY and CDR2 SVGEGT. V was clipped by 1 base and J by 1 base, with 7 bases between them.

Only a few counts were recorded for this clonotype. This sequence joins TRBV6-2 or TRBV6-3 and TRBJ2-7; D ambiguous. The V and J ends lost 6 bases and 6 bases respectively, with 15 bases between them. This CDR3 comprises 13 residues. Germline V gene sequence: CDR1 MNHEY, CDR2 SVGEGT. CDR3 DNA sequence: TGTGCCAGCAGACCAAGAGGCATTGCCGAGCAGTACGTC. It codes for CASRPRGIAEQYV.

This clonotype turned up a few times. The chain couples TRBV7-2 to TRBJ1-5; D gene unclear. The CDR3 contains 14 residues. CDR1 is SGHTA, CDR2 FQGNSA, per germline. The germline V and J ends were trimmed by 5 bases and 7 bases, with 15 bases remaining between them. CDR3 DNA sequence: TGTGCCAGCAGCGATCGGACCCCCCCCCAGCCCCAGCATTTT. The encoded protein is CASSDRTPPQPQHF.

This clonotype was detected only a few times. The V gene is TRBV29-1, the J gene TRBJ2-6; 10 bases are shared with TRBD2. CDR1 and CDR2 (germline): SQVTM, ANQGSEA. The CDR3 runs 16 residues. Trimming at V came to 3 bases and at J to 0 bases, leaving 2 bases not matched to a gene. The CDR3 nucleotides are TGCAGCGTTGATAGCGGGGGGATCTCTGGGGCCAACGTCCTGACTTTC. This gives the protein CSVDSGGISGANVLTF.

The rearrangement joins TRBV19 to TRBJ2-3; D remains ambiguous. V lost 2 bases and J lost 8, with 8 bases in between. Germline-derived CDR1 and CDR2 are LNHDA and SQIVND (reference sequence). The CDR3 is 12 residues long. Written as DNA, the CDR3 is TGTGCCAGTAGTATACTGGATTCTACGCAGTATTTT. It codes for CASSILDSTQYF.

This clonotype has only a few counts. The J gene is TRBJ2-1, the V gene TRBV18; D uncertain. The germline V gene has CDR1 KGHSH and CDR2 LQKENI. Deletions cut 1 base from V and 0 bases from J, with 10 bases between. CDR3 length: 16 amino acids. The chain's CDR3 is CASSPRQQSSYNEQFF. DNA of the CDR3: TGTGCCAGCTCACCACGTCAGCAAAGCTCCTACAATGAGCAGTTCTTC.

V usage is TRBV5-4 and J usage is TRBJ2-1; 10 bases are a match to TRBD2. This CDR3 contains 16 residues. The V gene end was trimmed by 4 bases and the J gene end by 1 base; junction bases not matched to a gene: 5. Germline V lookup: CDR1 SGHNT, CDR2 YYREEE (reference sequence). The CDR3 DNA reads as TGTGCCAGCAGCGGGCCGGGACTAGCGTCCTACAATGAGCAGTTCTTC. Translated, it gives CASSGPGLASYNEQFF.

The table lists this clonotype with a few counts. This chain uses TRBV5-1 with TRBJ2-5, with D possibly TRBD1 on 5 matching bases. V was trimmed by 4 bases and J by 4 bases, leaving 14 bases between them. Germline V lookup: CDR1 SGHRS, CDR2 YFSETQ. The CDR3 sequence is 14 residues long. CDR3 sequence: CASSRPLGLETQYF. CDR3 bases: TGCGCCAGCAGCCGGCCACTGGGGCTAGAGACCCAGTACTTC.

The genes are TRBV7-2 and TRBJ1-5; D gene unclear. V was cut by 4 bases and J by 1 base, with 14 bases left in between. Germline CDR1 SGHTA, CDR2 FQGNSA. This CDR3 has 16 amino acids. Here the CDR3 reads CASSWGGWPSNQPQHF. The CDR3 DNA is TGTGCCAGCAGCTGGGGTGGCTGGCCCAGCAATCAGCCCCAGCATTTT.